This TCR beta chain originates from a study of T cell responses to AZD1222 COVID-19 vaccine. Study results and caveats: Dominant at 160-218 and 743-854, vaccine-associated CD4 TCRs also spanned spike. Spike-specific TCR repertoires showed rising breadth and depth after two AZD1222 doses. Reportedly, nearly half of unique spike TCRs recognized epitopes outside B.1.351/B.1.1.7 mutations. Among the donors, most were white British and more were female, and clonal diversity was possibly underestimated.

Repertoires were generated with immunoSEQ multiplex PCR, while TCRdb's copy carries only in-frame clones and drops some. The repertoire holds fewer than 75,000 clones, approximately 83% seen once, with about 19% in the top ten. Details on this clone: The antigen remains unidentified.

The clonotype originates from an adult in good health. The sample consisted of peripheral blood, taken on day 0 of AZD1222 vaccination.

CDR3 loop: CATSRAIGSYQFF. DNA of the CDR3: TGTGCCACCAGCAGAGCCATCGGCTCGTATCAGTTCTTC. This rearrangement joins TRBV15 to TRBJ2-1; D is unclear. The germline V gene has CDR1 LNHNV and CDR2 YYDKDF (reference sequence). The V end lost 1 base, the J end lost 13 bases, and 14 bases lay between the germline ends. The CDR3 length is 13 residues.